These 25 T cell receptor beta chains share one sample of origin, sequenced in a study of control samples from healthy donors and cancer patients. This table comes from immunoSEQ multiplex PCR, and its TCRdb copy is limited to in-frame clones, with some not included. This sample has about 100,000 clones; approximately 80% occur once, and the top ten carry 15% to 20%. The sample consisted of blood. The origin of the receptors is a man younger than 40 in good health.

V usage is TRBV6-5 and J usage is TRBJ1-5; 8 bases line up with TRBD1. Trimming at V came to 7 bases and at J to 6 bases, leaving 8 bases not matched to a gene. The germline V gene encodes CDR1 MNHEY and CDR2 SVGAGI. The CDR3 runs to 14 residues. CDR3 in DNA: TGTGCCAGCATCGGACAGGGTGGGGCTCAGCCCCAGCATTTT. Translating gives CASIGQGGAQPQHF.

V gene TRBV5-1 combines with J gene TRBJ2-3; D unresolved. V was trimmed by 4 bases and J by 2 bases, leaving 2 bases between them. This CDR3 spans 11 amino acids. The germline V gene encodes CDR1 SGHRS and CDR2 YFSETQ. CDR3 nucleotides: TGCGCCAGCAGCCTCACAGATACGCAGTATTTT. Its protein product is CASSLTDTQYF.

The V and J genes are TRBV4-1 and TRBJ2-7; 8 bases are a match to TRBD1. The CDR3 totals 17 residues. The ends lost 0 bases at V and 6 bases at J; junction bases unmatched: 13. Germline values: CDR1 MGHRA, CDR2 YSYEKL. The CDR3 sequence is CASSQDELPDRGGEQYF. DNA for the CDR3: TGCGCCAGCAGCCAAGACGAATTACCCGACAGGGGAGGCGAGCAGTACTTC.

The rearrangement links TRBV4-2 to TRBJ1-1; D is uncertain. The V gene lost 0 bases and the J gene lost 5 bases, with 7 bases spanning the gap. The CDR3 length is 13 residues. Germline V gives CDR1 LGHNA, CDR2 YNFKEQ. CDR3 region: CASSQDLGTEAFF. The CDR3 DNA reads as TGTGCCAGCAGCCAAGATCTGGGAACTGAAGCTTTCTTT.

The V call is TRBV5-4, the J call TRBJ2-5, with a tentative D call TRBD2 (6 bases). Per germline, CDR1 SGHNT and CDR2 YYREEE (reference sequence). The CDR3 has 15 residues. V dropped 0 bases and J dropped 5 bases, with 14 bases sitting between them. The CDR3 nucleotides read TGTGCCAGCAGCTTGGAGGCTAGCGAAAGGGAGACCCAGTACTTC. It specifies CASSLEASERETQYF.

This clone was observed a few times. The chain combines TRBV6-5 with TRBJ1-6, with a weak D call TRBD1 (6 bases). Germline lookup yields CDR1 MNHEY and CDR2 SVGAGI. Trimming stripped 2 bases from V and 10 bases from J, with 15 bases between. The CDR3 loop spans 15 amino acids. The CDR3: CASSYDWGARSPLHF. For the CDR3, the DNA is TGTGCCAGCAGTTACGATTGGGGGGCGCGGTCACCCCTCCACTTT.

This chain uses TRBV19 with TRBJ1-6, with 8 bases that match TRBD1. CDR1 and CDR2 from the germline V gene are LNHDA and SQIVND (reference sequence). Unmatched junction bases numbered 3, after V lost 5 bases and J lost 6 bases. CDR3 length: 14 amino acids. CDR3 bases: TGTGCCAGTAGTGACAGGGGAACTAATTCACCCCTCCACTTT. Translated, it gives CASSDRGTNSPLHF.

The chain links TRBV5-1 to TRBJ1-2; D unclear. CDR1 SGHRS and CDR2 YFSETQ come from the germline V gene. Trimming pared 0 bases from V and 4 bases from J, leaving 13 bases between. CDR3 size: 15 residues. As DNA, the CDR3 is TGCGCCAGCAGCTTGGAGGTTGGGCAGCCCTATGGCTACACCTTC. Its translation: CASSLEVGQPYGYTF. Filled out from reference TRBV5-1 and TRBJ1-2, the complete variable domain reads KAGVTQTPRYLIKTRGQQVTLSCSPISGHRSVSWYQQTPGQGLQFLFEYFSETQRNKGNFPGRFSGRQFSNSRSEMNVSTLELGDSALYLCASSLEVGQPYGYTFGSGTRLTVV.

The chain is built from TRBV3-1 (or the pseudogene TRBV3-2) and TRBJ1-2; D gene uncertain. CDR1 is LGHDT, CDR2 YNNKEL, per germline (reference sequence). V was shortened by 4 bases and J by 10 bases, with 13 bases between the two germline ends. CDR3 length equals 12 residues. The CDR3 region is CASSREGLDYTF. CDR3 sequence (DNA): TGTGCCAGCAGCCGGGAAGGGCTGGACTACACCTTC.

In regard to this clone: The same CDR3 is also encoded by other DNA sequences in this sample. The chain has TRBV5-1 and TRBJ2-5, with 7 positions matching TRBD2. Per the germline V gene, CDR1 is SGHRS and CDR2 is YFSETQ. The CDR3 is 14 amino acids. V dropped 1 base and J dropped 2; count of bases not matched to a gene: 2. The CDR3 here is CASSLTSAQETQYF. For the CDR3, the DNA is TGCGCCAGCAGCTTGACTAGCGCACAAGAGACCCAGTACTTC. Variable domain in full (rest from reference TRBV5-1 and TRBJ2-5): KAGVTQTPRYLIKTRGQQVTLSCSPISGHRSVSWYQQTPGQGLQFLFEYFSETQRNKGNFPGRFSGRQFSNSRSEMNVSTLELGDSALYLCASSLTSAQETQYFGPGTRLLVL.

The J gene is TRBJ2-1, the V gene TRBV3-1 (or the pseudogene TRBV3-2); D is perhaps TRBD2 (5 bases). The V and J ends lost 1 base and 12 bases respectively, with 10 bases between them. CDR3 length: 12 amino acids. CDR1 LGHDT and CDR2 YNNKEL come from the germline V gene (reference sequence). The CDR3 is CASSQGLAAQFF. The CDR3 bases are TGTGCCAGCAGCCAAGGCCTAGCAGCGCAGTTCTTC.

The chain links TRBV5-5 to TRBJ1-1, with a tentative D call TRBD1 (5 bases). CDR1 is SGHKS, CDR2 YYEKEE, per germline (reference sequence). Deletions cut 1 base from V and 1 base from J, with 11 bases between. The CDR3 sequence is 15 residues long. CDR3: CASSLFRARNTEAFF. The DNA of the CDR3 is TGTGCCAGCAGCTTGTTCAGGGCGAGGAACACTGAAGCTTTCTTT. Combining the CDR3 with reference TRBV5-5 and TRBJ1-1 gives the whole variable domain DAGVTQSPTHLIKTRGQQVTLRCSPISGHKSVSWYQQVLGQGPQFIFQYYEKEERGRGNFPDRFSARQFPNYSSELNVNALLLGDSALYLCASSLFRARNTEAFFGQGTRLTVV.

The rearrangement uses TRBV28 and TRBJ1-1, with no clear D. The CDR3 is 17 amino acids. Deletions cut 5 bases from V and 0 bases from J, with 19 bases between. CDR1 MDHEN and CDR2 SYDVKM come from the germline V gene. CDR3 bases: TGTGCCAGCAGTCCAAGGTTCAGCCGGCGTATGAACACTGAAGCTTTCTTT. Its translation: CASSPRFSRRMNTEAFF.

In DNA, the CDR3 is TGTGCCAGCAGTGAAGCAAGGGGGCTGAACACTGAAGCTTTCTTT. It codes for CASSEARGLNTEAFF. The V and J genes are TRBV2 and TRBJ1-1; 7 bases are shared with TRBD1. Germline lookup yields CDR1 SNHLY and CDR2 FYNNEI. The CDR3 sequence is 15 residues long. V shed 0 bases, J shed 0 bases, and the junction held 1 base outside the gene matches. The full variable domain, its missing parts supplied by reference TRBV2 and TRBJ1-1, is EPEVTQTPSHQVTQMGQEVILRCVPISNHLYFYWYRQILGQKVEFLVSFYNNEISEKSEIFDDQFSVERPDGSNFTLKIRSTKLEDSAMYFCASSEARGLNTEAFFGQGTRLTVV.

This clone was counted a few times. Other DNA sequences from this sample encode an identical CDR3 as well. The chain uses TRBV6-5 and TRBJ1-1; D is uncertain. Trimming took 0 bases from V and 3 from J, leaving 11 bases between them. The germline V gene encodes CDR1 MNHEY and CDR2 SVGAGI. This CDR3 region has 15 residues. The CDR3 region has the DNA TGTGCCAGCAGTTACTCGCCAGGTGGGGACACTGAAGCTTTCTTT. Residues: CASSYSPGGDTEAFF.

The gene calls are TRBV6-5 and TRBJ2-1; D is undetermined. Deletions cut 0 bases from V and 6 bases from J, with 6 bases between. This CDR3 is 13 amino acids long. Germline V gene data show CDR1 as MNHEY and CDR2 as SVGAGI. The CDR3 sequence: CASSYSRFNEQFF. The CDR3 region has the DNA TGTGCCAGCAGTTACTCAAGGTTCAATGAGCAGTTCTTC.

The genes are TRBV7-8 and TRBJ2-3; no firm D call. There are 14 residues in the CDR3. V lost 2 bases, J lost 3 bases, and 9 bases lay in between. Looked up from germline, CDR1 is SGHVS and CDR2 is FQNEAQ. In DNA, the CDR3 is TGTGCCAGCAGCTTAAACGGCAGAACAGATACGCAGTATTTT. This encodes CASSLNGRTDTQYF.

The genes are TRBV18 and TRBJ1-4; no firm D call. Trimming left V 3 bases short and J 8 bases short, with 19 bases between. Germline CDR1 is KGHSH and CDR2 is LQKENI. This CDR3 has 16 amino acids. The CDR3 bases are TGTGCCAGCTCACCCACCCCACAGAAGCTAGGCGAAAAACTGTTTTTT. Its translation is CASSPTPQKLGEKLFF.

The V call is TRBV12-3 or TRBV12-4, the J call TRBJ2-5; no firm D call. There are 12 residues in the CDR3. The ends were cut back, 5 bases at V and 3 bases at J, with 7 bases in the middle. For the CDR3, the DNA is TGTGCCAGCAGTCTCGATGAAGAGACCCAGTACTTC. Translated, it gives CASSLDEETQYF.

In its sample, this clone was seen a few times. An end of the junction does not agree with germline; a read error may underlie this. The V gene is TRBV2, the J gene TRBJ2-3; weak D call: TRBD1 (5 bases). From germline, CDR1 is SNHLY and CDR2 FYNNEI. The CDR3 loop spans 16 amino acids. CDR3: CASSEARAGSTDTQYF. DNA of the CDR3: TGTGCCAGCAGCGAAGCAAGGGCAGGGAGCACAGATACGCAGTATTTT.

This chain connects TRBV3-1 (or the pseudogene TRBV3-2) to TRBJ2-2; D not certain. The ends were cut back, 0 bases at V and 7 bases at J, with 9 bases in the middle. Germline V gene sequence: CDR1 LGHDT, CDR2 YNNKEL (reference sequence). CDR3 length: 14 residues. The CDR3 DNA reads as TGTGCCAGCAGCCAAGATCCAGCTAACGGGGAGCTGTTTTTT. Translation gives CASSQDPANGELFF.

The V gene is TRBV10-3, the J gene TRBJ2-1; D possibly corresponds to TRBD2 (6 bases). Germline CDR1 reads ENHRY; CDR2 reads SYGVKD. The CDR3 length is 14 residues. Trimming stripped 10 bases from V and 0 bases from J, with 13 bases between. This CDR3 is CATTDGSSYNEQFF. CDR3 DNA sequence: TGTGCCACCACGGACGGGAGCTCCTACAATGAGCAGTTCTTC.

In DNA form, the CDR3 reads TGTGCCAGCAGCGTAGCCACAGGGACCGGGGAGCTGTTTTTT. It is translated as CASSVATGTGELFF. J is TRBJ2-2 and V is TRBV9; D is perhaps TRBD1 (6 bases). With 0 bases removed from V and 5 bases from J, the gap between germline ends came to 8 bases. There are 14 residues in the CDR3. The germline V gene encodes CDR1 SGDLS and CDR2 YYNGEE.

The J gene is TRBJ2-3, the V gene TRBV7-2; tentatively, D is TRBD1 (6 bases). The CDR3 is made up of 17 amino acids. V was clipped by 0 bases and J by 2 bases, with 15 bases between them. CDR1 SGHTA and CDR2 FQGNSA come from the germline V gene. CDR3 sequence (DNA): TGTGCCAGCAGCTTAGCGATCGGACAGATTAACACAGATACGCAGTATTTT. Amino acids: CASSLAIGQINTDTQYF.

This clone was picked up one time. V and J are TRBV6-5 and TRBJ1-3; D is unclear. The CDR3 extends over 13 amino acids. Germline values: CDR1 MNHEY, CDR2 SVGAGI. The V gene lost 4 bases and the J gene lost 7 bases, with 11 bases spanning the gap. CDR3 sequence reads: CASSSRTANTIYF. The CDR3 region has the DNA TGTGCCAGCAGTTCGCGGACTGCGAACACCATATATTTT.